This T cell receptor beta chain was obtained from a study of technical replicates of blood from a handful of donors. Germline lookup yields CDR1 SGHTA and CDR2 FQGNSA. There are 15 residues in the CDR3. Trimming pared 1 base from V and 7 bases from J, leaving 11 bases between. Data came from immunoSEQ multiplex PCR; TCRdb stores just in-frame clones and leaves some out. The table shows over 55,000 clones, with approximately 94% occurring only once. The chain employs TRBV7-2 and TRBJ1-6; D call uncertain. This TCR came from a human donor in good health. Some clones in this sample may be carry-over from other donors' samples. The material sequenced was PBMCs. The CDR3 region is CASSLGQVPNSPLHF. The CDR3 region has the DNA TGTGCCAGCAGCTTAGGGCAAGTGCCGAATTCACCCCTCCACTTT.